The T cell receptor (beta chain) described here comes from a study of shared clonotypes between healthy human individuals. In the study overall: CD4 naive cells filled three plates per donor, CD4 memory three, CD8 naive two and CD8 memory one.

CDR1 is SEHNR, CDR2 FQNEAQ, per germline (reference sequence). This CDR3 is built from 16 residues. V was shortened by 1 base and J by 0 bases, with 12 bases between the two germline ends. As to this clone: Its antigen remains unknown.

Study processing details: As immunoSEQ supplied junction-only sequences (without quality scores), filtering differed. The assay was immunoSEQ multiplex PCR, and TCRdb's table has in-frame clones only and misses some. The V and J calls and clone size are taken from that table; D and trimming were inferred from the DNA. The data hold 2.5 million or so clones, with around 94% observed a single time. Findings of the study overall: Clonotype sharing across donors was expected to vary with sequencing depth. Estimated richness was generally greater in naive than memory subsets.

The sequencing input was naive CD4+ T cells sorted from blood. The subset is: CD45RA+ positively selected. This receptor was taken from a man younger than 30 in good health. V is TRBV7-9 and J is TRBJ1-2, with D unresolved. CDR3 sequence reads: CASSLGTPSANYGYTF. The CDR3 DNA is TGTGCCAGCAGCTTAGGGACTCCTTCAGCTAACTATGGCTACACCTTC.